A selection of T cell receptor beta chains follows, all from one sample in a study of control samples from healthy donors and cancer patients. The protocol was immunoSEQ multiplex PCR, while the TCRdb copy is restricted to in-frame clones and leaves out a portion. The repertoire consists of roughly 80,000 clones, with 88% occurring once and the leading ten covering more than 5.5%. Sequences were obtained from blood. Every receptor here comes from a woman in her fifties or sixties in good health. Both conserved end residues are part of each CDR3. A D gene is named only where the DNA matches it firmly. A row's size may be missing; if present it is once, few, many or a size class.

TRBV18	once	NA	TRBJ2-3	CASSPSPRSTDTQYF	TGTGCCAGCTCACCAAGTCCTAGAAGCACAGATACGCAGTATTTT
TRBV2	NA	NA	TRBJ2-5	CASSSRGGTQETQYF	TGTGCCAGCAGTTCCCGAGGGGGAACCCAAGAGACCCAGTACTTC
TRBV2	NA	NA	TRBJ1-2	CASSERGFSYTF	TGTGCCAGCAGTGAAAGAGGGTTTAGCTACACCTTC
TRBV10-2	NA	NA	TRBJ2-3	CASGMEPPSTDTQYF	TGCGCCAGCGGTATGGAGCCCCCCAGCACAGATACGCAGTATTTT
TRBV2	NA	NA	TRBJ1-6	CATTQRGNSPLHF	TGTGCCACCACCCAAAGGGGTAATTCACCCCTCCACTTT
TRBV11-3	NA	NA	TRBJ2-1	CASSLGDSGWTDNEQFF	TGTGCCAGCAGCTTAGGGGATTCGGGGTGGACGGACAATGAGCAGTTCTTC
TRBV4-1	NA	TRBD1	TRBJ2-7	CASSQGLGTGNYEQYF	TGCGCCAGCAGCCAAGGGCTTGGGACAGGGAACTACGAGCAGTACTTC
TRBV2	NA	NA	TRBJ2-6	CASNTGTSGANVLTF	TGTGCCAGCAATACAGGTACCTCTGGGGCCAACGTCCTGACTTTC
TRBV2	NA	NA	TRBJ2-5	CASSERRGGRETQYF	TGTGCCAGCAGTGAAAGGAGGGGGGGCCGAGAGACCCAGTACTTC
TRBV11-2	NA	NA	TRBJ1-3	CASSSLDTIYF	TGTGCCAGCAGCTCGTTGGACACCATATATTTT
TRBV11-2	NA	TRBD1	TRBJ2-1	CASSPRQGLNNEQFF	TGTGCCAGCAGCCCTCGACAGGGATTGAACAATGAGCAGTTCTTC
TRBV15	NA	TRBD1	TRBJ2-1	CATSMDRILEQFF	TGTGCCACCAGCATGGACAGGATACTTGAGCAGTTCTTC
TRBV19	once	NA	TRBJ1-3	CASSTSGAGNTIYF	TGTGCCAGTAGTACTTCGGGAGCTGGAAACACCATATATTTT
TRBV5-1	NA	NA	TRBJ1-4	CASSLGASPGNEKLFF	TGCGCCAGCAGCTTGGGAGCGAGTCCCGGGAATGAAAAACTGTTTTTT
TRBV19	NA	NA	TRBJ1-1	CASSPALNTEAFF	TGTGCCAGTAGTCCGGCTCTGAACACTGAAGCTTTCTTT
TRBV12-5	NA	NA	TRBJ1-1	CASGSAGGYTEAFF	TGTGCTAGTGGTTCTGCGGGGGGCTACACTGAAGCTTTCTTT
TRBV27	NA	TRBD1	TRBJ2-4	CASSSTGGIYGAKNIQYF	TGTGCCAGCAGTTCCACAGGGGGCATCTATGGAGCCAAAAACATTCAGTACTTC
TRBV27	few	NA	TRBJ1-1	CASSFSPLTEAFF	TGTGCCAGCAGTTTCTCACCCTTAACTGAAGCTTTCTTT
TRBV5-4	NA	NA	TRBJ2-7	CASSSMVAGSYEQYF	TGTGCCAGCAGCTCCATGGTCGCGGGGTCCTACGAGCAGTACTTC
TRBV2	NA	NA	TRBJ1-5	CASSEPMQPQHF	TGTGCCAGCAGTGAGCCAATGCAGCCCCAGCATTTT
TRBV6-5	NA	NA	TRBJ1-2	CASSYLGRGGYTF	TGTGCCAGCAGTTACCTGGGCAGAGGTGGCTACACCTTC
TRBV5-5	few	NA	TRBJ1-5	CASTTGDLYQPQHF	TGTGCCAGCACGACCGGGGACCTCTATCAGCCCCAGCATTTT
TRBV6-5	NA	NA	TRBJ2-1	CASRGIGGNEQFF	TGTGCCAGCAGAGGGATAGGTGGCAATGAGCAGTTCTTC
TRBV2	NA	TRBD1	TRBJ1-2	CASSTDRTPTF	TGTGCCAGCAGTACGGACAGGACCCCCACCTTC
TRBV7-9	NA	TRBD2	TRBJ2-1	CASLRAGEGEQFF	TGTGCCAGCCTCCGGGCGGGGGAAGGTGAGCAGTTCTTC
TRBV25-1	NA	TRBD1	TRBJ2-3	CASSPQWTGDTDTQYF	TGTGCCAGCTCGCCCCAGTGGACAGGGGACACAGATACGCAGTATTTT
TRBV5-1	NA	TRBD1	TRBJ1-6	CASSGGQGRSPLHF	TGCGCCAGCAGCGGGGGACAGGGACGTTCACCCCTCCACTTT
TRBV30	NA	NA	TRBJ2-7	CAWSYMIFREQYF	TGTGCCTGGAGTTACATGATTTTTAGGGAGCAGTACTTC
TRBV7-2	NA	NA	TRBJ1-4	CASSRWGKGEKLFF	TGTGCCAGCAGCCGGTGGGGGAAGGGTGAAAAACTGTTTTTT
TRBV4-1	NA	TRBD1	TRBJ1-6	CASSSTPTGGADSPLHF	TGCGCCAGCAGTAGTACTCCCACAGGGGGCGCGGACTCACCCCTCCACTTT
TRBV12-3/TRBV12-4	NA	NA	TRBJ1-5	CASSLRRDQPQHF	TGTGCCAGCAGTTTAAGGAGGGATCAGCCCCAGCATTTT
TRBV30	NA	NA	TRBJ1-5	CAWSVWESNQPQHF	TGTGCCTGGAGTGTTTGGGAGAGCAATCAGCCCCAGCATTTT
TRBV5-1	NA	TRBD1	TRBJ1-3	CASGIGSSWDRGPVDTIYF	TGCGCCAGCGGAATAGGGTCTTCGTGGGACAGGGGGCCGGTTGACACCATATATTTT
TRBV6-1	NA	NA	TRBJ2-7	CASSDMGNYEQYF	TGTGCCAGCAGTGATATGGGAAACTACGAGCAGTACTTC
TRBV7-9	NA	NA	TRBJ1-1	CASSPQAGNTEAFF	TGTGCCAGCAGTCCCCAGGCGGGGAACACTGAAGCTTTCTTT
TRBV9	NA	NA	TRBJ2-5	CASSVGGGSIGERGQYF	TGTGCCAGCAGCGTAGGAGGCGGCTCGATTGGGGAAAGGGGCCAGTACTTC
TRBV6-6	NA	TRBD1	TRBJ1-2	CASSYSGQNPNYGYTF	TGTGCCAGCAGTTACTCGGGACAGAATCCTAACTATGGCTACACCTTC
TRBV6-5	NA	NA	TRBJ2-7	CASSYSLGNYEQYF	TGTGCCAGCAGTTACTCGTTGGGGAACTACGAGCAGTACTTC
TRBV7-9	once	NA	TRBJ1-3	CASSTRQASYMDTIYF	TGTGCCAGCAGCACCAGACAGGCCTCCTATATGGACACCATATATTTT
TRBV29-1	NA	NA	TRBJ2-7	CSVVPRATSYEQYF	TGCAGCGTTGTACCCAGGGCCACCTCCTACGAGCAGTACTTC
TRBV12-3/TRBV12-4	NA	NA	TRBJ2-3	CASSLFTDTQYF	TGTGCCAGCAGTTTGTTTACAGATACGCAGTATTTT
TRBV7-2	NA	TRBD2	TRBJ2-7	CASSLNRLAGNEQYF	TGTGCCAGCAGCTTAAATAGACTAGCGGGGAACGAGCAGTACTTC
TRBV27	NA	NA	TRBJ1-1	CASSLRFRFETGPSTEAFF	TGTGCCAGCAGTTTACGGTTTAGGTTCGAAACAGGCCCTTCCACTGAAGCTTTCTTT
TRBV5-4	NA	NA	TRBJ1-4	CASSSSSSRSTNEKLFF	TGTGCCAGCAGCTCTTCCTCCTCAAGGTCCACTAATGAAAAACTGTTTTTT
TRBV6-1	NA	NA	TRBJ2-7	CASSEWEVYEQYF	TGTGCCAGCAGTGAATGGGAAGTTTACGAGCAGTACTTC